A selection of T cell receptor beta chains follows, all from one sample in a study of shared clonotypes between healthy human individuals. Assay used: immunoSEQ multiplex PCR; TCRdb lists only in-frame clones, some missing. The sample comprises hundreds of thousands of clones, 80% to 95% of which are singletons, and 24% rests with the top ten. The sequenced material came from naive CD8+ T cells sorted from blood. The source of these receptors is a man in his thirties or forties in good health. Both conserved end residues are part of each CDR3. Each record gives: clone size, J gene, D gene, V gene, CDR3 protein, CDR3 DNA. D genes are given only for firm matches. Clone size is not always given. Where it is, it says once, few, many or a class for expanded clones.

clone_size: NA; j_call: TRBJ2-7; d_call: NA; v_call: TRBV7-8; cdr3_aa: CASSLGRLKTYEQYF; cdr3_nt: TGTGCCAGCAGCTTAGGAAGACTGAAAACCTACGAGCAGTACTTC
clone_size: NA; j_call: TRBJ2-7; d_call: TRBD1; v_call: TRBV6-6; cdr3_aa: CASSYAGQDYEQYF; cdr3_nt: TGTGCCAGCAGTTACGCCGGACAGGACTACGAGCAGTACTTC
clone_size: NA; j_call: TRBJ2-7; d_call: NA; v_call: TRBV5-4; cdr3_aa: CASSPGSGFSYEQYF; cdr3_nt: TGTGCCAGCAGCCCCGGAAGCGGGTTCTCCTACGAGCAGTACTTC
clone_size: NA; j_call: TRBJ1-1; d_call: NA; v_call: TRBV19; cdr3_aa: CASSFQGKAEAFF; cdr3_nt: TGTGCCAGTAGTTTTCAGGGGAAGGCTGAAGCTTTCTTT
clone_size: NA; j_call: TRBJ2-7; d_call: NA; v_call: TRBV11-2; cdr3_aa: CASGGFEQYF; cdr3_nt: TGTGCCAGCGGCGGGTTCGAGCAGTACTTC
clone_size: NA; j_call: TRBJ1-2; d_call: NA; v_call: TRBV5-1; cdr3_aa: CASSFGFLYGYTF; cdr3_nt: TGCGCCAGCAGCTTTGGGTTTCTCTATGGCTACACCTTC
clone_size: NA; j_call: TRBJ2-5; d_call: TRBD1; v_call: TRBV6-6; cdr3_aa: CASDRGLGVSETQYF; cdr3_nt: TGTGCCAGCGATAGGGGGCTAGGGGTTTCGGAGACCCAGTACTTC
clone_size: once; j_call: TRBJ1-1; d_call: TRBD1; v_call: TRBV27; cdr3_aa: CASSPWTGSEAFF; cdr3_nt: TGTGCCAGCAGTCCCTGGACAGGGAGTGAAGCTTTCTTT
clone_size: NA; j_call: TRBJ2-1; d_call: NA; v_call: TRBV28; cdr3_aa: CASRSSPGAYNEQFF; cdr3_nt: TGTGCCAGCAGATCGAGCCCAGGGGCGTACAATGAGCAGTTCTTC
clone_size: NA; j_call: TRBJ2-3; d_call: TRBD2; v_call: TRBV7-9; cdr3_aa: CASSPLAGGPYMTDTQYF; cdr3_nt: TGTGCCAGCAGTCCACTAGCGGGAGGGCCATATATGACGGATACGCAGTATTTT
clone_size: NA; j_call: TRBJ2-5; d_call: NA; v_call: TRBV7-7; cdr3_aa: CASSLGQQETQYF; cdr3_nt: TGTGCTAGCAGCTTAGGGCAACAAGAGACCCAGTACTTC
clone_size: NA; j_call: TRBJ2-3; d_call: NA; v_call: TRBV5-8; cdr3_aa: CASSSDSLDTQYF; cdr3_nt: TGTGCCAGCAGCTCGGACAGTTTAGATACGCAGTATTTT
clone_size: once; j_call: TRBJ2-3; d_call: NA; v_call: TRBV14; cdr3_aa: CASSQDTLPSTDTQYF; cdr3_nt: TGTGCCAGCAGCCAAGACACCTTGCCTAGCACAGATACGCAGTATTTT
clone_size: few; j_call: TRBJ1-6; d_call: NA; v_call: TRBV30; cdr3_aa: CAWTGTYNSPLHF; cdr3_nt: TGTGCCTGGACCGGTACATATAATTCACCCCTCCACTTT
clone_size: NA; j_call: TRBJ2-1; d_call: NA; v_call: TRBV6-1; cdr3_aa: CASSLYQNEQFF; cdr3_nt: TGTGCCAGCAGTCTCTATCAGAATGAGCAGTTCTTC
clone_size: NA; j_call: TRBJ2-7; d_call: NA; v_call: TRBV25-1; cdr3_aa: CASRVRDGSYEQYF; cdr3_nt: TGTGCCAGCAGGGTGCGGGACGGATCCTACGAGCAGTACTTC
clone_size: NA; j_call: TRBJ2-1; d_call: NA; v_call: TRBV10-3; cdr3_aa: CAIDDPDSYNEQFF; cdr3_nt: TGTGCCATCGACGACCCTGACTCCTACAATGAGCAGTTCTTC
clone_size: NA; j_call: TRBJ2-7; d_call: NA; v_call: TRBV2; cdr3_aa: CASSEGRDEQYF; cdr3_nt: TGTGCCAGCAGTGAAGGCAGGGACGAGCAGTACTTC
clone_size: NA; j_call: TRBJ2-7; d_call: NA; v_call: TRBV13; cdr3_aa: CASSSERRESTGYEQYF; cdr3_nt: TGTGCCAGCAGCTCCGAGAGGCGGGAGTCCACAGGGTACGAGCAGTACTTC
clone_size: NA; j_call: TRBJ2-3; d_call: TRBD1; v_call: TRBV11-2; cdr3_aa: CACNGQGAGTDTQYF; cdr3_nt: TGTGCCTGCAACGGACAGGGGGCAGGCACAGATACGCAGTATTTT
clone_size: NA; j_call: TRBJ1-5; d_call: NA; v_call: TRBV30; cdr3_aa: CAWSIGRGNQPQHF; cdr3_nt: TGTGCCTGGAGTATAGGCAGGGGCAATCAGCCCCAGCATTTT
clone_size: once; j_call: TRBJ2-7; d_call: TRBD1; v_call: TRBV29-1; cdr3_aa: CSVGGGTGSYEQYF; cdr3_nt: TGCAGCGTTGGGGGCGGGACAGGGTCTTACGAGCAGTACTTC
clone_size: NA; j_call: TRBJ2-7; d_call: TRBD2; v_call: TRBV7-2; cdr3_aa: CASSLGGGYEQYF; cdr3_nt: TGTGCCAGCAGCTTAGGGGGGGGCTACGAGCAGTACTTC
clone_size: NA; j_call: TRBJ1-3; d_call: NA; v_call: TRBV6-5; cdr3_aa: CASSPSFGNTIYF; cdr3_nt: TGTGCCAGCAGCCCCTCATTCGGAAACACCATATATTTT
clone_size: NA; j_call: TRBJ2-5; d_call: NA; v_call: TRBV10-2; cdr3_aa: CASRGNQETQYF; cdr3_nt: TGCGCCAGCAGGGGAAACCAAGAGACCCAGTACTTC
clone_size: NA; j_call: TRBJ1-4; d_call: NA; v_call: TRBV10-3; cdr3_aa: CAIGSGQTNEKLFF; cdr3_nt: TGTGCCATCGGGTCGGGGCAAACTAATGAAAAACTGTTTTTT
clone_size: NA; j_call: TRBJ1-5; d_call: NA; v_call: TRBV7-9; cdr3_aa: CASSPPGGNQPQHF; cdr3_nt: TGTGCCAGCAGCCCACCGGGCGGCAATCAGCCCCAGCATTTT
clone_size: once; j_call: TRBJ2-1; d_call: NA; v_call: TRBV7-2; cdr3_aa: CASSQRPSRIEQFF; cdr3_nt: TGTGCCAGCAGCCAGCGCCCATCGCGGATAGAGCAGTTCTTC
clone_size: NA; j_call: TRBJ1-2; d_call: TRBD1; v_call: TRBV28; cdr3_aa: CASSLSGTGSGGYTF; cdr3_nt: TGTGCCAGCAGTCTCTCCGGGACAGGGAGCGGGGGCTACACCTTC
clone_size: NA; j_call: TRBJ2-5; d_call: NA; v_call: TRBV27; cdr3_aa: CASSSGVQETQYF; cdr3_nt: TGTGCCAGCAGTTCGGGAGTCCAAGAGACCCAGTACTTC
clone_size: NA; j_call: TRBJ2-7; d_call: NA; v_call: TRBV27; cdr3_aa: CASSLTGTFTYEQYF; cdr3_nt: TGTGCCAGCAGTTTAACCGGGACATTCACCTACGAGCAGTACTTC
clone_size: NA; j_call: TRBJ1-5; d_call: NA; v_call: TRBV19; cdr3_aa: CASSKVKGSRQPQHF; cdr3_nt: TGTGCCAGTAGTAAAGTAAAGGGAAGTCGTCAGCCCCAGCATTTT
clone_size: NA; j_call: TRBJ2-7; d_call: NA; v_call: TRBV28; cdr3_aa: CASSRKREFPYEQYF; cdr3_nt: TGTGCCAGCAGTCGGAAGCGCGAGTTCCCCTACGAGCAGTACTTC
clone_size: few; j_call: TRBJ2-3; d_call: TRBD2; v_call: TRBV7-9; cdr3_aa: CASSLSAGDTDTQYF; cdr3_nt: TGTGCCAGCAGCTTATCCGCGGGGGACACAGATACGCAGTATTTT
clone_size: NA; j_call: TRBJ2-5; d_call: NA; v_call: TRBV11-3; cdr3_aa: CASSFSGGGETQYF; cdr3_nt: TGTGCCAGCAGCTTTAGCGGAGGGGGAGAGACCCAGTACTTC
clone_size: NA; j_call: TRBJ2-3; d_call: NA; v_call: TRBV4-1; cdr3_aa: CASSQSGDTQYF; cdr3_nt: TGCGCCAGCAGCCAGTCAGGAGATACGCAGTATTTT
clone_size: NA; j_call: TRBJ1-5; d_call: NA; v_call: TRBV4-2; cdr3_aa: CASSQEVRLGGSNQPQHF; cdr3_nt: TGTGCCAGCAGCCAAGAAGTAAGGCTAGGAGGTTCCAATCAGCCCCAGCATTTT
clone_size: NA; j_call: TRBJ2-7; d_call: TRBD2; v_call: TRBV11-2; cdr3_aa: CASSPGLAGGATYEQYF; cdr3_nt: TGTGCCAGCAGCCCAGGACTAGCGGGAGGAGCAACCTACGAGCAGTACTTC
clone_size: NA; j_call: TRBJ2-7; d_call: NA; v_call: TRBV6-5; cdr3_aa: CASSYGVSEQYF; cdr3_nt: TGTGCCAGCAGTTATGGGGTTTCCGAGCAGTACTTC
clone_size: NA; j_call: TRBJ2-7; d_call: TRBD1; v_call: TRBV9; cdr3_aa: CASSPSGGQGLYEQYF; cdr3_nt: TGTGCCAGCAGCCCCTCTGGGGGACAGGGTCTATACGAGCAGTACTTC
clone_size: NA; j_call: TRBJ2-7; d_call: NA; v_call: TRBV29-1; cdr3_aa: CSVEVPGQSYEQYF; cdr3_nt: TGCAGCGTTGAAGTCCCAGGGCAATCCTACGAGCAGTACTTC
clone_size: NA; j_call: TRBJ1-4; d_call: TRBD1; v_call: TRBV2; cdr3_aa: CASSEVGMGQTLELFF; cdr3_nt: TGTGCCAGCAGTGAAGTCGGGATGGGACAGACGTTGGAACTGTTTTTT
clone_size: NA; j_call: TRBJ2-2; d_call: NA; v_call: TRBV6-6; cdr3_aa: CASSYRGNHGELFF; cdr3_nt: TGTGCCAGCAGTTACCGAGGGAATCACGGGGAGCTGTTTTTT
clone_size: NA; j_call: TRBJ2-1; d_call: TRBD2; v_call: TRBV5-1; cdr3_aa: CASSLALAGVGFDEQFF; cdr3_nt: TGCGCCAGCAGCTTGGCCCTAGCGGGAGTGGGTTTTGATGAGCAGTTCTTC